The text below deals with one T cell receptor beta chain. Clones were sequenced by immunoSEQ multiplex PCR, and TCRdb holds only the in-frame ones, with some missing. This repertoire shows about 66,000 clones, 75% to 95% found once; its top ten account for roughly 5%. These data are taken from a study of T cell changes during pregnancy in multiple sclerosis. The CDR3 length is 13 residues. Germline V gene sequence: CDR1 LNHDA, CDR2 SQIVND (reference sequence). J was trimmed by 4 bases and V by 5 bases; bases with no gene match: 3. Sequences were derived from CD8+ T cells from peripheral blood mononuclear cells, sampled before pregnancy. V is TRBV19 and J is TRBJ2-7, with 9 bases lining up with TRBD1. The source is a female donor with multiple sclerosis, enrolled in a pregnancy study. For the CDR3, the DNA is TGTGCCAGTAGTTCAGGACAGGGGTACGAGCAGTACTTC. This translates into CASSSGQGYEQYF.